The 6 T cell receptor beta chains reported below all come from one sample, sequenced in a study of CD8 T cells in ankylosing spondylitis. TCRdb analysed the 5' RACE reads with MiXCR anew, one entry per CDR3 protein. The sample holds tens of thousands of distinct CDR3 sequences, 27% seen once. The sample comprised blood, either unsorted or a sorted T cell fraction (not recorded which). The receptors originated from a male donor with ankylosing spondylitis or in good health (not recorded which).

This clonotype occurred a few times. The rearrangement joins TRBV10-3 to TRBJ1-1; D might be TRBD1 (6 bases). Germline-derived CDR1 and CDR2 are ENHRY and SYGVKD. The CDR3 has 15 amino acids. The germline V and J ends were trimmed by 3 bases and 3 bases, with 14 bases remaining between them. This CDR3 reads CAISDQDRSHTEAFF. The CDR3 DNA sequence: TGTGCCATCAGTGACCAGGACAGATCCCACACTGAAGCTTTCTTT.

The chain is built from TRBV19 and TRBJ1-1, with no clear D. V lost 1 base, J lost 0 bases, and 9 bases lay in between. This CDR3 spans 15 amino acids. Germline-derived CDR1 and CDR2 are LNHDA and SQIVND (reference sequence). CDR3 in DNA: TGTGCCAGTAGTATAGCAGGAGTCATGAACACTGAAGCTTTCTTT. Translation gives CASSIAGVMNTEAFF.

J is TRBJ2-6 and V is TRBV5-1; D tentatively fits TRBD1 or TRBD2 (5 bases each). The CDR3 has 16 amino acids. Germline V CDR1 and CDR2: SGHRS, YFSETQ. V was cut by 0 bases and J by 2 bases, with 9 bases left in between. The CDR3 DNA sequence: TGCGCCAGCAGCTTGGATCCGGGGCCTGGGGCCAACGTCCTGACTTTC. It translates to CASSLDPGPGANVLTF.

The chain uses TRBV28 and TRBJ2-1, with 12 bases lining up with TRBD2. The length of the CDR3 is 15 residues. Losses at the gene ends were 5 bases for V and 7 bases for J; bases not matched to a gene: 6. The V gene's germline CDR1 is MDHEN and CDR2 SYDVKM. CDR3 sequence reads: CASSRWTSGENEQFF. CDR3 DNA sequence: TGTGCCAGCAGTCGTTGGACTAGCGGGGAAAATGAGCAGTTCTTC.

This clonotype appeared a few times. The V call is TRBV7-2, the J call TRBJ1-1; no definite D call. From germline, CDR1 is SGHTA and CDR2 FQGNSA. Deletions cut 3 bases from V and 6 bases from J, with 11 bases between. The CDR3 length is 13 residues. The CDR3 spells CASSLTPTAEAFF. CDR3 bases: TGTGCCAGCAGCTTGACGCCCACCGCTGAAGCTTTCTTT.

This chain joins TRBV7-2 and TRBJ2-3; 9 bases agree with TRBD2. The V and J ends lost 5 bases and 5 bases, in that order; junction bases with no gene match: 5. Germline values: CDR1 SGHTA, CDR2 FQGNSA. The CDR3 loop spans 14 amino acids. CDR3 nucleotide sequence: TGTGCCAGCAGCCCGGGACTAGCCGGAGATACGCAGTATTTT. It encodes CASSPGLAGDTQYF.